This T cell receptor beta chain came from a study of blood T cells in healthy people across ages. Deletions cut 8 bases from V and 3 bases from J, with 17 bases between. The CDR3 is 14 residues long. A sample-barcoded 5' primer and a J-beta primer mix were used in a second PCR of roughly 7 to 12 cycles. TCRdb re-called the 5' RACE reads through MiXCR, storing one row per CDR3 protein. The sample comprises about 800,000 distinct CDR3 sequences, around 25% of which are singletons, and under 4.5% rests with the top ten. These data were also filed under a second study, of T cells of mothers and their children.

The material sequenced was blood. The TCR comes from a boy younger than 18 in good health. The chain uses TRBV12-3 or TRBV12-4 and TRBJ2-7; tentative D call: TRBD2 (6 bases). DNA of the CDR3: TGTGCCAGCCGGGTCTTGGGGGGAGGCTACGAGCAGTACTTC. It translates to CASRVLGGGYEQYF.